This T cell receptor (beta chain) is drawn from a study of cytomegalovirus exposure and HLA in healthy donors. The study ran its PCR with 60 Vbeta and 13 Jbeta primers. Repertoires were generated with immunoSEQ multiplex PCR, while TCRdb's copy carries only in-frame clones and drops some. The sample lists 110,000 to 150,000 clones, around 80% occurring once. The trim removed 5 bases at V and 4 bases at J, leaving 5 bases unmatched. The CDR3 contains 13 residues. Germline values: CDR1 ENHRY, CDR2 SYGVKD. The receptor was isolated from a boy between 2 and 10 years old in good health and CMV-seronegative. The J gene is TRBJ2-7, the V gene TRBV10-3; 7 bases map to TRBD1. Sequencing was done on a sample of PBMCs. CDR3 sequence (DNA): TGTGCCATCAGTCCGGGACAGCGTTACGAGCAGTACTTC. Protein: CAISPGQRYEQYF.